The 21 T cell receptor beta chains given below trace back to one sample, sequenced in a study of PD-1 blockade in classical Hodgkin lymphoma. The assay was immunoSEQ multiplex PCR, and TCRdb's table has in-frame clones only and misses some. Found here are approximately 35,000 clones, under 95% of them singletons; the top ten hold roughly 2.5%. Sample time point: newly diagnosed, previously untreated cHL patient sample. Sample: peripheral blood mononuclear cells (PBMCs). Source of these receptors: a human donor with classical Hodgkin lymphoma.

This chain connects TRBV12-5 to TRBJ1-5; 7 bases map to TRBD1. V lost 2 bases and J lost 7; bases outside the gene matches: 8. The germline V gene has CDR1 LGHNT and CDR2 FRNRAP. The CDR3 covers 15 residues. The CDR3 sequence: CASGLHSGGWQPQHF. The CDR3 DNA sequence: TGTGCTAGTGGTTTGCACTCAGGGGGTTGGCAGCCCCAGCATTTT.

This chain joins TRBV19 and TRBJ2-1, with a weak D call TRBD1 (5 bases). V lost 1 base and J lost 8, with 12 bases in between. The CDR3 extends over 14 amino acids. CDR1 and CDR2 (germline): LNHDA, SQIVND (reference sequence). CDR3 DNA: TGTGCCAGTAGTATAGGGGCAGGGCTCGATGAGCAGTTCTTC. Translation: CASSIGAGLDEQFF. Full variable domain (missing parts from reference TRBV19 and TRBJ2-1): DGGITQSPKYLFRKEGQNVTLSCEQNLNHDAMYWYRQDPGQGLRLIYYSQIVNDFQKGDIAEGYSVSREKKESFPLTVTSAQKNPTAFYLCASSIGAGLDEQFFGPGTRLTVL.

V is TRBV6-5 and J is TRBJ1-2; 9 bases align to TRBD1. In germline, CDR1 is MNHEY, CDR2 SVGAGI. CDR3 size: 13 residues. Germline trimming cut 4 bases from V and 7 bases from J; bases unmatched to any gene: 4. The DNA of the CDR3 is TGTGCCAGCAGTTCTCGGACAGGGGCTGGCTACACCTTC. Translated, it gives CASSSRTGAGYTF.

CDR3 amino acids: CASSLDRGLGEQYF. CDR3 sequence (DNA): TGCGCCAGCAGCTTGGACAGGGGGCTTGGGGAGCAGTACTTC. This chain links TRBV5-1 with TRBJ2-7, with TRBD1 identical over 9 bases. There are 14 residues in the CDR3. CDR1 and CDR2 (germline): SGHRS, YFSETQ. The J segment lost 7 bases and the V segment lost 0 bases, leaving 5 bases of the junction unmatched.

The chain joins TRBV28 to TRBJ2-7; a possible D gene is TRBD2 (6 bases). This CDR3 has 11 residues. Germline CDR1 and CDR2: MDHEN and SYDVKM. The V end was cut by 8 bases, the J end by 4 bases, with 9 bases between. The CDR3 protein is CASGAGYEQYF. CDR3 in DNA: TGTGCCAGCGGTGCGGGATACGAGCAGTACTTC.

This chain connects TRBV19 to TRBJ1-2; D gene unclear. This CDR3 is built from 13 residues. Per the germline V gene, CDR1 is LNHDA and CDR2 is SQIVND (reference sequence). Trimming took 1 base from V and 5 from J, leaving 8 bases between them. CDR3 protein: CASSIGTDYGYTF. The CDR3 bases are TGTGCCAGTAGTATAGGGACGGATTATGGCTACACCTTC.

The rearrangement links TRBV15 to TRBJ1-2, with D hard to call. The V end lost 1 base, the J end lost 8 bases, and 8 bases lay between the germline ends. CDR3 length equals 12 residues. Germline CDR1 LNHNV, CDR2 YYDKDF (reference sequence). The CDR3 is CATSRVNDGYTF. The CDR3 DNA is TGTGCCACCAGCAGAGTGAACGACGGCTACACCTTC.

The chain links TRBV28 to TRBJ2-3; a weak D match, TRBD2 (6 bases). The germline V gene encodes CDR1 MDHEN and CDR2 SYDVKM. Trimming left V 3 bases short and J 10 bases short, with 17 bases between. The CDR3 contains 14 residues. The CDR3: CASSFWDWRGSQYF. DNA for the CDR3: TGTGCCAGCAGTTTTTGGGACTGGAGAGGTTCGCAGTATTTT. Looking up the rest from reference TRBV28 and TRBJ2-3 gives the full variable domain: DVKVTQSSRYLVKRTGEKVFLECVQDMDHENMFWYRQDPGLGLRLIYFSYDVKMKEKGDIPEGYSVSREKKERFSLILESASTNQTSMYLCASSFWDWRGSQYFGPGTRLTVL.

The chain is built from TRBV5-1 and TRBJ2-1, with 8 bases lining up with TRBD2. The CDR3 has 15 residues. With 4 bases clipped from V and 9 bases from J, the junction kept 12 bases outside the gene matches. Germline-derived CDR1 and CDR2 are SGHRS and YFSETQ. In DNA form, the CDR3 reads TGCGCCAGCAGCAGAGCGGGAGCCCCGGATGGTGAGCAGTTCTTC. Protein: CASSRAGAPDGEQFF.

This chain joins TRBV29-1 and TRBJ2-3; perhaps TRBD1 as D (6 bases). The V gene's germline CDR1 is SQVTM and CDR2 ANQGSEA. The CDR3 contains 14 residues. Trimming left V 2 bases short and J 1 base short, with 10 bases between. The CDR3 DNA reads as TGCAGCGTTGAAAAGGGGGACGGCACAGATACGCAGTATTTT. Its protein product is CSVEKGDGTDTQYF.

The V gene is TRBV5-5, the J gene TRBJ2-1, with 11 positions matching TRBD2. CDR3 length equals 15 residues. CDR1 is SGHKS and CDR2 is YYEKEE in the germline V gene (reference sequence). V shed 2 bases, J shed 8 bases, and the junction held 6 bases outside the gene matches. CDR3 in DNA: TGTGCCAGCAGCTTACAGACTAGCGGGACTGATGAGCAGTTCTTC. This encodes CASSLQTSGTDEQFF.

The gene calls are TRBV7-9 and TRBJ2-7; D not certain. The CDR3 totals 12 residues. Trimming shortened V by 1 base and J by 0 bases, and 1 base separated the two germline ends. CDR1 is SEHNR, CDR2 FQNEAQ, per germline (reference sequence). CDR3 in amino acids: CASSLVSYEQYF. DNA of the CDR3: TGTGCCAGCAGCTTAGTCTCCTACGAGCAGTACTTC.

This sequence joins TRBV5-1 and TRBJ1-1; TRBD1 matches 7 bases. V was pared by 3 bases and J by 0 bases, with 5 bases of the junction left unmatched. The CDR3 is made up of 15 amino acids. CDR1 and CDR2 (germline): SGHRS, YFSETQ. The CDR3 DNA sequence: TGCGCCAGCAGCTGGGGACAGACCATGAACACTGAAGCTTTCTTT. It yields the protein CASSWGQTMNTEAFF.

The V and J genes are TRBV5-1 and TRBJ1-2, with a possible D match to TRBD1 (5 bases). Trimming cost V 0 bases and J 6 bases, with 6 bases left between them. The CDR3 loop spans 12 amino acids. Germline V CDR1 and CDR2: SGHRS, YFSETQ. The CDR3 protein is CASSLGRDGYTF. In nucleotides, the CDR3 is TGCGCCAGCAGCTTGGGCAGGGATGGCTACACCTTC.

The genes are TRBV28 and TRBJ2-1; the D is unclear. Trimming pared 2 bases from V and 0 bases from J, leaving 20 bases between. This CDR3 is built from 19 residues. CDR1 is MDHEN, CDR2 SYDVKM, per germline. The CDR3 DNA sequence: TGTGCCAGCAGTTTAGCCCACCGGGTGGGCGAGAGCTCCTACAATGAGCAGTTCTTC. This codes for CASSLAHRVGESSYNEQFF.

The chain recombines TRBV2 with TRBJ1-2, with D tentatively TRBD1 (6 bases). The V end lost 7 bases, the J end lost 7 bases, and 16 bases lay between the germline ends. Germline assignment: CDR1 SNHLY and CDR2 FYNNEI. The CDR3 is made up of 13 amino acids. The CDR3 protein is CASTYYRVGGYTF. CDR3 sequence (DNA): TGTGCCAGCACCTACTACAGGGTTGGTGGCTACACCTTC. The full variable domain, rest sourced from reference TRBV2 and TRBJ1-2, is EPEVTQTPSHQVTQMGQEVILRCVPISNHLYFYWYRQILGQKVEFLVSFYNNEISEKSEIFDDQFSVERPDGSNFTLKIRSTKLEDSAMYFCASTYYRVGGYTFGSGTRLTVV.

This chain links TRBV10-3 with TRBJ2-2; 13 bases agree with TRBD2. V trimming: 6 bases; J trimming: 4 bases; junction bases outside the gene matches: 5. The CDR3 spans 16 residues. Germline V CDR1 and CDR2: ENHRY, SYGVKD. The CDR3 here is CAIRLAGGPGTGELFF. CDR3 nucleotide sequence: TGTGCCATCAGACTAGCGGGGGGGCCGGGCACCGGGGAGCTGTTTTTT.

The chain couples TRBV21-1 to TRBJ1-2; TRBD1 is taken as the D call from the table, unchecked against the DNA. TRBV21-1 is annotated as a pseudogene. This CDR3 contains 17 residues. The CDR3 here is CASSSFRQGPANYGYTF. CDR3 coding DNA: TGTGCCAGCAGCTCTTTCCGACAGGGCCCAGCTAACTATGGCTACACCTTC.

The chain is built from TRBV6-4 and TRBJ2-3; 12 nucleotides line up with TRBD2. The CDR3 is 19 residues long. In germline, CDR1 is MRHNA, CDR2 SNTAGT. The V gene end was trimmed by 4 bases and the J gene end by 4 bases; junction bases not matched to a gene: 15. CDR3 residues: CASSVLAGGPSFVADTQYF. The CDR3 DNA follows: TGTGCCAGCAGTGTCCTAGCGGGAGGGCCTTCATTCGTCGCAGATACGCAGTATTTT.

This clone has more than one count but fewer than ten. The chain couples TRBV6-4 to TRBJ2-2; no reliable D call. Trimming pared 4 bases from V and 3 bases from J, leaving 6 bases between. Germline loops: CDR1 MRHNA, CDR2 SNTAGT. The CDR3 runs 13 residues. The CDR3 loop reads CASSATYTGELFF. CDR3 in DNA: TGTGCCAGCAGTGCTACCTACACCGGGGAGCTGTTTTTT.

The J gene is TRBJ1-5, the V gene TRBV27; 7 nucleotides match TRBD1. The CDR3 sequence is 13 residues long. The ends lost 5 bases at V and 6 bases at J; junction bases unmatched: 4. The V gene's germline CDR1 is MNHEY and CDR2 SMNVEV (reference sequence). CDR3 bases: TGTGCCAGCAGTCAAAACAGGGGTCAGCCCCAGCATTTT. It specifies CASSQNRGQPQHF.